These 23 T cell receptor beta chains originate from one sample sequenced in a study of cytomegalovirus exposure and HLA in healthy donors. Primers: 60 Vbeta forward and 13 Jbeta reverse. TCRdb's table, derived via immunoSEQ multiplex PCR, lists solely in-frame clones and lacks some. The sample lists 100,000 to 150,000 clones, around 75% occurring once. The specimen sequenced was PBMCs. These receptor sequences come from a woman between 50 and 59 years old in good health and CMV-seronegative.

This rearrangement joins TRBV28 to TRBJ2-1; TRBD2 aligns across 13 bases. This CDR3 contains 22 residues. J was trimmed by 8 bases and V by 6 bases; bases with no gene match: 28. Germline V gene sequence: CDR1 MDHEN, CDR2 SYDVKM. The CDR3 DNA reads TGTGCCAGCAGACGATGGATTCATGCCGGGACTAGCGGGAACTGGGTAGAGGATGAGCAGTTCTTC. It encodes CASRRWIHAGTSGNWVEDEQFF.

The V gene is TRBV7-2, the J gene TRBJ1-1; D not certain. This CDR3 comprises 14 residues. V was shortened by 5 bases and J by 10 bases, with 20 bases between the two germline ends. Germline lookup yields CDR1 SGHTA and CDR2 FQGNSA. The CDR3 region is CASSLGPGGPGAFF. The CDR3 DNA follows: TGTGCCAGCAGCCTAGGTCCAGGCGGGCCAGGAGCTTTCTTT.

This rearrangement joins TRBV4-3 to TRBJ2-1; D is unresolved. V gave up 0 bases and J gave up 4 bases, with 10 bases separating them. Germline CDR1 is LGHNA and CDR2 is YSLEER. The CDR3 has 15 amino acids. The CDR3 DNA reads as TGCGCCAGCAGCCAAGAATGGCAGCGATACAATGAGCAGTTCTTC. This gives the protein CASSQEWQRYNEQFF.

The rearrangement uses TRBV9 and TRBJ2-7, with 9 bases lining up with TRBD1. The length of the CDR3 is 13 residues. Germline CDR1 is SGDLS and CDR2 is YYNGEE. V lost 4 bases, J lost 6 bases, and 5 bases stayed unmatched. Here the CDR3 DNA reads TGTGCCAGCAGCACACAGGGGGCGGGCGAGCAGTACTTC. It yields the protein CASSTQGAGEQYF.

This clone was recorded a few times. The chain couples TRBV28 to TRBJ2-1, with TRBD1 as a possible D gene (6 bases). The CDR3 length is 18 residues. The germline V gene encodes CDR1 MDHEN and CDR2 SYDVKM. Trimming took 6 bases from V and 6 from J, leaving 27 bases between them. CDR3: CASSMITFLTGIGNEQFF. CDR3 in DNA: TGTGCCAGCAGCATGATAACCTTCCTAACAGGGATCGGCAATGAGCAGTTCTTC.

This chain connects TRBV28 to TRBJ1-2; the D gene is possibly TRBD1 (6 bases). The germline V gene encodes CDR1 MDHEN and CDR2 SYDVKM. This CDR3 has 15 amino acids. The V and J ends lost 7 bases and 6 bases respectively, with 21 bases between them. The CDR3 sequence: CASTPPDSLRDGYTF. CDR3 DNA sequence: TGTGCCAGCACCCCTCCGGACAGTCTTCGGGATGGCTACACCTTC.

The chain employs TRBV18 and TRBJ2-1; D not certain. This CDR3 has 13 amino acids. Germline lookup yields CDR1 KGHSH and CDR2 LQKENI. The ends were cut back, 1 base at V and 6 bases at J, with 7 bases in the middle. CDR3 bases: TGTGCCAGCTCACCACTTGGCCCCAATGAGCAGTTCTTC. Protein: CASSPLGPNEQFF.

The rearrangement links TRBV7-3 to TRBJ2-1; D might be TRBD2 (5 bases). CDR1 and CDR2 (germline): SGHTA, FQGTGA. V was cut by 2 bases and J by 9 bases, with 14 bases left in between. CDR3 length equals 14 residues. The CDR3 DNA reads TGTGCCAGCAGCTTAGGAGTAACTAGTGGTGAGCAGTTCTTC. This codes for CASSLGVTSGEQFF. The entire variable domain, with the rest obtained from reference TRBV7-3 and TRBJ2-1, is as follows: GAGVSQTPSNKVTEKGKYVELRCDPISGHTALYWYRQSLGQGPEFLIYFQGTGAADDSGLPNDRFFAVRPEGSVSTLKIQRTERGDSAVYLCASSLGVTSGEQFFGPGTRLTVL.

Concerning this clone: This specimen includes other DNA sequences encoding the same CDR3. The chain is built from TRBV20-1 and TRBJ2-1, with D unresolved. From germline, CDR1 is DFQATT and CDR2 SNEGSKA (reference sequence). There are 11 residues in the CDR3. V lost 2 bases to trimming and J lost 11 bases, with 10 bases between them. The CDR3 spells CSARSDSQQFF. In nucleotides, the CDR3 is TGCAGTGCTAGAAGCGACTCCCAGCAGTTCTTC.

There are a few counts of this clone. The rearrangement links TRBV6-4 to TRBJ2-2; D uncertain. The CDR3 loop spans 14 amino acids. The V gene lost 3 bases and the J gene lost 1 base, with 6 bases spanning the gap. The germline CDR1 and CDR2 sequences are MRHNA and SNTAGT. DNA of the CDR3: TGTGCCAGCAGTGAGCAGGTGAACACCGGGGAGCTGTTTTTT. Amino acid sequence: CASSEQVNTGELFF.

In nucleotides, the CDR3 is TGTGCCATCAGTGAGGGGAGTATGGAGACTGAAGCTTTCTTT. It yields the protein CAISEGSMETEAFF. The rearrangement links TRBV10-3 to TRBJ1-1; no firm D call. V dropped 2 bases and J dropped 5 bases, with 12 bases sitting between them. Looked up from germline, CDR1 is ENHRY and CDR2 is SYGVKD. The CDR3 extends over 14 amino acids.

J is TRBJ1-4 and V is TRBV5-1, with D maybe TRBD1 (5 bases). The germline V gene encodes CDR1 SGHRS and CDR2 YFSETQ. The CDR3 length is 13 residues. V was cut by 5 bases and J by 5 bases, with 10 bases left in between. The CDR3 DNA reads TGCGCCAGCAGACGGGGGGGGAATGAAAAACTGTTTTTT. As protein: CASRRGGNEKLFF.

The chain couples TRBV30 to TRBJ1-2; D is possibly TRBD1 (6 bases). Trimming took off 0 bases at V and 3 bases at J, with 11 bases between the two ends. The CDR3 length is 14 residues. Germline assignment: CDR1 GTSNPN and CDR2 SVGIG (reference sequence). The CDR3 protein is CAWSVQGGHYGYTF. In DNA, the CDR3 is TGTGCCTGGAGTGTACAGGGTGGGCACTATGGCTACACCTTC.

V gene TRBV4-2 combines with J gene TRBJ2-7, with a tentative D call TRBD2 (5 bases). The CDR3 runs 15 residues. V dropped 3 bases and J dropped 5 bases, with 17 bases sitting between them. The germline CDR1 and CDR2 sequences are LGHNA and YNFKEQ. CDR3 loop: CASSQGIDYRDEQYF. The CDR3 nucleotides read TGTGCCAGCAGCCAGGGGATAGACTATAGAGACGAGCAGTACTTC.

The rearrangement joins TRBV7-3 to TRBJ2-5; possibly TRBD1 for D (7 bases). Germline-derived CDR1 and CDR2 are SGHTA and FQGTGA. V was trimmed by 5 bases and J by 8 bases, leaving 24 bases between them. The CDR3 loop spans 16 amino acids. The CDR3 DNA reads as TGTGCCAGCAGCGTACAGGGGTTGGGAGCCGGGGGTACCCAGTACTTC. It yields the protein CASSVQGLGAGGTQYF. Full variable domain (remainder filled in from reference TRBV7-3 and TRBJ2-5): GAGVSQTPSNKVTEKGKYVELRCDPISGHTALYWYRQSLGQGPEFLIYFQGTGAADDSGLPNDRFFAVRPEGSVSTLKIQRTERGDSAVYLCASSVQGLGAGGTQYFGPGTRLLVL.

This clone was seen only a few times. The V and J genes are TRBV29-1 and TRBJ2-1; 14 bases agree with TRBD2. V lost 5 bases and J lost 0; bases outside the gene matches: 3. Germline loops: CDR1 SQVTM, CDR2 ANQGSEA. The CDR3 contains 16 residues. CDR3 sequence (DNA): TGCAGCGTTACGGGACTAGCGGGAGCCTCCTACAATGAGCAGTTCTTC. It specifies CSVTGLAGASYNEQFF.

The rearrangement links TRBV9 to TRBJ2-5, with 11 bases that match TRBD2. The V segment lost 3 bases and the J segment 5 bases; nucleotides outside the gene matches: 15. Germline V gene lookup returns CDR1 SGDLS and CDR2 YYNGEE. The CDR3 runs to 18 residues. The CDR3 region is CASSEGLAVAPSMETQYF. The CDR3 nucleotides are TGTGCCAGCAGCGAGGGACTAGCGGTCGCCCCGTCTATGGAGACCCAGTACTTC.

For this clone: One end of the junction is discordant with germline, which a read error may explain. The chain carries TRBV5-6 and TRBJ2-7, with 14 bases identical to TRBD2. CDR1 is SGHDT, CDR2 YYEEEE, per germline. The CDR3 is made up of 18 amino acids. The CDR3 protein is CASSLGLAGEYVGREQYF. The CDR3 DNA reads TGTGCCAGCAGTTTGGGACTAGCGGGAGAGTACGTTGGCCGCGAGCAGTACTTC. Full variable domain (outside the CDR3, taken from reference TRBV5-6 and TRBJ2-7): DAGVTQSPTHLIKTRGQQVTLRCSPKSGHDTVSWYQQALGQGPQFIFQYYEEEERQRGNFPDRFSGHQFPNYSSELNVNALLLGDSALYLCASSLGLAGEYVGREQYFGPGTRLTVT.

The gene calls are TRBV28 and TRBJ1-2; D is possibly TRBD1 (5 bases). CDR1 is MDHEN and CDR2 is SYDVKM in the germline V gene. The ends were cut back, 5 bases at V and 3 bases at J, with 19 bases in the middle. The CDR3 extends over 16 amino acids. CDR3 in DNA: TGTGCCAGCAGTGAAACGGGCAGGGCCCGAGACTATGGCTACACCTTC. As protein: CASSETGRARDYGYTF.

The genes are TRBV29-1 and TRBJ2-3; 11 nucleotides match TRBD1. From germline, CDR1 is SQVTM and CDR2 ANQGSEA. The length of the CDR3 is 17 residues. The ends lost 7 bases at V and 4 bases at J; junction bases unmatched: 16. The CDR3 spells CSAAGQGAGGRPDTQYF. CDR3 nucleotides: TGCAGCGCAGCAGGACAGGGGGCGGGAGGGAGGCCAGATACGCAGTATTTT.

V usage is TRBV11-1 and J usage is TRBJ2-7; 12 positions match TRBD2. Germline V gene data show CDR1 as SGHAT and CDR2 as FQDESV (reference sequence). J gave up 7 bases and V 4 bases, and 11 bases lay outside the gene matches. The CDR3 totals 16 residues. CDR3 nucleotides: TGTGCCAGCAGCTCTACGACTAGCGGGAGTGAGAAGGAGCAGTACTTC. As protein: CASSSTTSGSEKEQYF.

This clone has only a few counts. The V and J genes are TRBV11-3 and TRBJ2-2, with a possible D match to TRBD1 (6 bases). In germline, CDR1 is SGHNT, CDR2 YENEEA. This CDR3 is built from 15 residues. Between the trimmed V and J ends, which lost 1 base and 5 bases, there was a span of 11 bases. The CDR3 loop reads CASSLVQGDTGELFF. The CDR3, as DNA: TGTGCCAGCAGCTTAGTACAGGGAGATACCGGGGAGCTGTTTTTT.

The chain employs TRBV25-1 and TRBJ2-7, with TRBD1 identical over 7 bases. J gave up 2 bases and V 6 bases, and 7 bases lay outside the gene matches. This CDR3 is 14 amino acids long. Germline V lookup: CDR1 MGHDK, CDR2 SYGVNS. The CDR3 spells CASSPLTGAYEQYF. The CDR3 nucleotides are TGTGCCAGCAGCCCGTTAACAGGGGCCTACGAGCAGTACTTC.